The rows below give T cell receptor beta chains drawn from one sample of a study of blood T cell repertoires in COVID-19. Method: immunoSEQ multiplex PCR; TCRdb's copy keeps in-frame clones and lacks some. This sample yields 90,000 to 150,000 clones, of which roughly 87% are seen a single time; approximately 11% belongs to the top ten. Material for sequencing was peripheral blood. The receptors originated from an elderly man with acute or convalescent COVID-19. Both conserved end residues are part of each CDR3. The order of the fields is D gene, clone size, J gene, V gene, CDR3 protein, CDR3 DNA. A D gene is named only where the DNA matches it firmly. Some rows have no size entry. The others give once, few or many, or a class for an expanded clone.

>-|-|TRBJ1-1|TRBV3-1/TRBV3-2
CASSQDTPGATEAFF
TGTGCCAGCAGCCAAGATACTCCAGGGGCCACTGAAGCTTTCTTT
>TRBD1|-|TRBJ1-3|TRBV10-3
CAISGQGLRNTIYF
TGTGCCATCAGCGGACAGGGGCTTAGAAACACCATATATTTT
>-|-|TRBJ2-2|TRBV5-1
CASSPEGTGELFF
TGCGCCAGCAGCCCCGAGGGCACCGGGGAGCTGTTTTTT
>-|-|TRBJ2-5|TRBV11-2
CASSSQETQYF
TGTGCCAGCAGTTCCCAGGAGACCCAGTACTTC
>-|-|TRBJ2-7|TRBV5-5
CASSLEGTGYSYEQYF
TGTGCCAGCAGCTTAGAGGGGACTGGATACTCCTACGAGCAGTACTTC
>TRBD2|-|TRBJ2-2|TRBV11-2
CASSLESGLAGELFF
TGTGCCAGCAGCTTAGAGTCAGGACTAGCCGGGGAGCTGTTTTTT
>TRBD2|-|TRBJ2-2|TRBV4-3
CASSQRTGSGRAGELFF
TGCGCCAGCAGCCAGCGAACGGGGAGCGGGAGGGCCGGGGAGCTGTTTTTT
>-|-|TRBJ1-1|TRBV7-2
CASSGGVNTEAFF
TGTGCCAGCAGCGGTGGAGTGAACACTGAAGCTTTCTTT
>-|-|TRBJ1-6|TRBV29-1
CSVGVGGNSPLHF
TGCAGCGTTGGGGTCGGAGGCAATTCACCCCTCCACTTT
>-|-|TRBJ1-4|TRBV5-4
CASSVGQRQANEKLFF
TGTGCCAGCAGCGTTGGACAAAGGCAGGCTAATGAAAAACTGTTTTTT
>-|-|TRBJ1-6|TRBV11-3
CASSLVSSSPLHF
TGTGCCAGCAGCCTAGTCTCTTCTTCACCCCTCCACTTT
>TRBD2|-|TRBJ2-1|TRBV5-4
CASSLLAGGSYNEQFF
TGTGCCAGCAGCTTACTAGCGGGGGGCTCCTACAATGAGCAGTTCTTC
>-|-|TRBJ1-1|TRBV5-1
CASSLEGLNTEAFF
TGCGCCAGCAGCTTGGAGGGGTTGAACACTGAAGCTTTCTTT
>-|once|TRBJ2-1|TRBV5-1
CASSSAGTSYNEQFF
TGCGCCAGCAGCTCGGCCGGGACTTCCTACAATGAGCAGTTCTTC
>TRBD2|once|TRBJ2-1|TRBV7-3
CASSPTTSGRYEQFF
TGTGCCAGCAGCCCGACTACTAGCGGGAGATATGAGCAGTTCTTC
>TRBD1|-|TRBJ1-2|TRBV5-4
CASSRDRNYGYTF
TGTGCCAGCAGCCGGGACAGGAACTATGGCTACACCTTC
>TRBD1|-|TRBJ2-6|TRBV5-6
CASSRQGSGANVLTF
TGTGCCAGCAGTCGACAGGGCTCTGGGGCCAACGTCCTGACTTTC
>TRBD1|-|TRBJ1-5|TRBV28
CASRPGTGAGKPQHF
TGTGCCAGCAGACCCGGGACAGGGGCGGGAAAGCCCCAGCATTTT
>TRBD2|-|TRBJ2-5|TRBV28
CASRQREDDLRETQYF
TGTGCCAGCAGACAGCGGGAAGATGATTTAAGGGAGACCCAGTACTTC
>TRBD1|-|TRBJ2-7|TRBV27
CASRASGTGIYEQYF
TGTGCCAGCAGGGCTTCCGGGACAGGGATTTACGAGCAGTACTTC
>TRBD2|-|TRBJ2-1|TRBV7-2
CASSLVPTSGGNEQFF
TGTGCCAGCAGCTTAGTACCGACTAGCGGGGGTAATGAGCAGTTCTTC
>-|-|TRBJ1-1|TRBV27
CASTARGGTEAFF
TGTGCCAGCACGGCCCGTGGAGGAACTGAAGCTTTCTTT
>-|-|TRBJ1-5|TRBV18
CASSPMRIDSNQPQHF
TGTGCCAGCTCACCCATGAGGATCGATAGCAATCAGCCCCAGCATTTT
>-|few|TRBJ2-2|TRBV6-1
CASSEDSWYTGELFF
TGTGCCAGCAGTGAGGACAGTTGGTACACCGGGGAGCTGTTTTTT
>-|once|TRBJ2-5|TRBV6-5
CASSARTVQETQYF
TGTGCCAGCAGCGCAAGGACAGTCCAAGAGACCCAGTACTTC
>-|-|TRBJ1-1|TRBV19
CASSIRQPNTEAFF
TGTGCCAGTAGTATTCGACAGCCGAACACTGAAGCTTTCTTT
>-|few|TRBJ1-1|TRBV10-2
CATFLDKGTEAFF
TGCGCCACCTTCCTGGACAAGGGGACAGAAGCTTTCTTT
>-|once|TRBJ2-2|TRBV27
CASSLSAGTNTGELFF
TGTGCCAGCAGTTTATCTGCGGGAACCAACACCGGGGAGCTGTTTTTT
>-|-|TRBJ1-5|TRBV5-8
CASSLAGRGKQPQHF
TGTGCCAGCAGCTTGGCCGGCAGGGGCAAACAGCCCCAGCATTTT
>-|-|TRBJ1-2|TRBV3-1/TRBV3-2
CASSHQGGVSTF
TGTGCCAGCAGCCATCAAGGGGGGGTTTCCACCTTC
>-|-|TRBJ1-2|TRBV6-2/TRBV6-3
CASSDNRAGYTF
TGTGCCAGCAGTGACAACAGGGCTGGCTACACCTTC
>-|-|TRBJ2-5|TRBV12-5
CASGRAGQEETQYF
TGTGCTAGTGGTCGCGCTGGGCAGGAAGAGACCCAGTACTTC
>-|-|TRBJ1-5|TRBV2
CASSGGQKTNQPQHF
TGTGCCAGCAGTGGCGGACAGAAAACTAATCAGCCCCAGCATTTT
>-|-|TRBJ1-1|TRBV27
CASSAGGPNTEAFF
TGTGCCAGCAGCGCGGGGGGACCGAACACTGAAGCTTTCTTT
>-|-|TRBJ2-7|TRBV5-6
CASSLRGYEQYF
TGTGCCAGCAGCTTGCGGGGCTACGAGCAGTACTTC